This T cell receptor (beta chain) is from a study of T cell changes during pregnancy in multiple sclerosis. V lost 5 bases to trimming and J lost 10 bases; unmatched junction nucleotides: 9. Germline lookup yields CDR1 SNHLY and CDR2 FYNNEI. CDR3 size: 15 residues. Generated by immunoSEQ multiplex PCR, the TCRdb table keeps only in-frame clones and is missing some. The table lists 55,000 to 80,000 clones, roughly nine tenths of them singletons, with 9.5% in the top ten. The source material was peripheral blood, sampled after pregnancy. This chain joins TRBV2 and TRBJ2-1, with 12 bases matching TRBD1. The sequence was collected from a female donor in good health, enrolled as a control in a pregnancy study. The CDR3 DNA reads as TGTGCCAGCAGTATACCGGGACAGGGGGCTGGGGAGCAGTTCTTC. Encoded protein: CASSIPGQGAGEQFF.